This T cell receptor beta chain was captured in a study of blood T cell repertoires in COVID-19. Across the study: Acute and convalescent COVID-19 specimens originated in the United States, Italy and Spain. The cDNA or gDNA used as material had been derived from T cells, B-cell-depleted T cells, or PBMCs.

This clone was counted once. As originally analysed: Estimated nucleated cell counts came from reference gene primer amplification. TCRdb's copy holds only in-frame clones and misses some; the assay was immunoSEQ multiplex PCR. The DNA gave D and trimming, while V, J and clone size come from that table. This sample carries 150,000 to 200,000 clones, about nine tenths of them seen once, and the ten largest clones take roughly 3%. Between the trimmed V and J ends, which lost 8 bases and 1 base, there was a span of 13 bases. CDR3 length: 14 residues. Germline V lookup: CDR1 MNHEY, CDR2 SVGAGI. The sample consisted of peripheral blood. The V and J genes are TRBV6-5 and TRBJ2-3; a possible D gene is TRBD1 (5 bases). The receptor was derived from a man aged 65 to 85 with acute or convalescent COVID-19. The DNA for the CDR3 is TGTGCCAGCCTCCCGTGGGGCGGCACAGATACGCAGTATTTT. The encoded protein is CASLPWGGTDTQYF.